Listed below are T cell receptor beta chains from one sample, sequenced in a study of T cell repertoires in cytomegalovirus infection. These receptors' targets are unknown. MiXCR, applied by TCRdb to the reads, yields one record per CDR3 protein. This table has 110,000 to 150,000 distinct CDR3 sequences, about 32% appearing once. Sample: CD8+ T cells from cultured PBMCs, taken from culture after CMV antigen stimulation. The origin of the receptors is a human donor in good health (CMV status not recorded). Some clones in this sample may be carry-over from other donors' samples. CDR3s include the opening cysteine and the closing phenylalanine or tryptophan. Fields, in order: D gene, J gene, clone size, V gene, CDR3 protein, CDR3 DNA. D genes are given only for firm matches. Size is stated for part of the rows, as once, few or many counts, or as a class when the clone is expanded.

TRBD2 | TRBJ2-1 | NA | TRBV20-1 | CSAPSQRGGTYEQFF | TGCAGTGCCCCTAGTCAGCGGGGGGGCACGTATGAGCAGTTCTTC
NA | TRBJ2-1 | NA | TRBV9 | CASSVGLALANEQFF | TGTGCCAGCAGCGTAGGCCTAGCGCTAGCCAATGAGCAGTTCTTC
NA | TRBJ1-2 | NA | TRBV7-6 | CASSLGDSLGYTF | TGTGCCAGCAGCTTAGGGGACTCCCTGGGCTACACCTTC
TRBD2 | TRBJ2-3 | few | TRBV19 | CASSILAGAGDTQYF | TGTGCCAGTAGTATTCTAGCGGGGGCAGGAGATACGCAGTATTTT
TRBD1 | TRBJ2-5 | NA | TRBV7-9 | CASTGQGIETQYF | TGTGCCAGCACCGGACAGGGGATAGAGACCCAGTACTTC
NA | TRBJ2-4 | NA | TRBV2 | CASSEVHRDIQYF | TGTGCCAGCAGTGAAGTGCATAGGGACATTCAGTACTTC
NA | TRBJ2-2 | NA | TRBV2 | CAIDKTGELFF | TGTGCCATTGACAAGACCGGGGAGCTGTTTTTT
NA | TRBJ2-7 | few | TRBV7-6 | CASSLGLDYEQYF | TGTGCCAGCAGCTTAGGCCTAGACTACGAGCAGTACTTC
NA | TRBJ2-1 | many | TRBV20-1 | CSARGGHYNEQFF | TGCAGTGCTAGGGGGGGCCACTACAATGAGCAGTTCTTC
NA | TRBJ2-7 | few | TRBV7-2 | CASSIDRSSSYEQYF | TGTGCCAGCAGCATAGACAGGTCGAGCTCCTACGAGCAGTACTTC
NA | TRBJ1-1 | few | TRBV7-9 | CASSLFPKNTEAFF | TGTGCCAGCAGCTTATTCCCGAAGAACACTGAAGCTTTCTTT
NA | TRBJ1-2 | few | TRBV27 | CASSLSPIYGYTF | TGTGCCAGCAGTTTATCGCCCATCTATGGCTACACCTTC
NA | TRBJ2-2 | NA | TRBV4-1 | CASSLHTNTGELFF | TGCGCCAGCAGCCTTCACACGAACACCGGGGAGCTGTTTTTT
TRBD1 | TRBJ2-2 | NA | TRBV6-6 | CASSYSEGTGVNGGPTGELFF | TGTGCCAGCAGTTACTCGGAAGGGACAGGGGTTAACGGGGGACCCACCGGGGAGCTGTTTTTT
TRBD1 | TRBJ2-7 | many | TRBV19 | CASSTGQELYEQYF | TGTGCCAGTAGTACAGGACAGGAGCTCTACGAGCAGTACTTC
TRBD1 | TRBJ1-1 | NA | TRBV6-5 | CASKGALNTEAFF | TGTGCCAGCAAGGGGGCTCTGAACACTGAAGCTTTCTTT
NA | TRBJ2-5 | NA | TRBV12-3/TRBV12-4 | CASRDRDSLRKTQYF | TGTGCCAGCAGAGACCGGGACTCCTTAAGAAAGACCCAGTACTTC
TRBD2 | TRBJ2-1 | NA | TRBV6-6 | CASTELAGGYNEQFF | TGTGCCAGCACCGAGTTAGCGGGGGGCTACAATGAGCAGTTCTTC
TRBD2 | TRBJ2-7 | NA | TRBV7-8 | CASSLALAGGGYEQYF | TGTGCCAGCAGCTTAGCGCTAGCGGGGGGGGGCTACGAGCAGTACTTC
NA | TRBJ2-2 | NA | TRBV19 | CASGGAADLTGELFF | TGTGCCAGTGGGGGAGCGGCTGATCTCACCGGGGAGCTGTTTTTT
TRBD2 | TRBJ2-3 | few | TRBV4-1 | CASSLGTSGSDTQYF | TGCGCCAGCAGCCTGGGGACTAGCGGCTCAGATACGCAGTATTTT
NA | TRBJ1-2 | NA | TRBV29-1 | CSVANELSYGYTF | TGCAGCGTCGCGAACGAGTTGAGCTATGGCTACACCTTC
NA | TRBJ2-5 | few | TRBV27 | CASSLAAEETQYF | TGTGCCAGCAGTTTGGCAGCGGAAGAGACCCAGTACTTC
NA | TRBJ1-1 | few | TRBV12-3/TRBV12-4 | CASSIAYLEAFF | TGTGCCAGCAGCATAGCTTACCTCGAGGCTTTCTTT
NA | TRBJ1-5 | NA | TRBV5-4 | CASSWGVGQPQHF | TGTGCCAGCAGCTGGGGGGTGGGTCAGCCCCAGCATTTT
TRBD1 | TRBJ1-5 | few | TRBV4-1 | CATSGQGAYGPQHF | TGCGCCACTTCAGGACAGGGGGCCTACGGGCCCCAGCATTTT
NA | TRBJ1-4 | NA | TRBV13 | CASSTSGNEKLFF | TGTGCCAGCAGCACCTCAGGGAATGAAAAACTGTTTTTT
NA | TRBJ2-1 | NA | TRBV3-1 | CASSHGGGLNEQFF | TGTGCCAGCAGCCACGGCGGGGGCCTCAATGAGCAGTTCTTC
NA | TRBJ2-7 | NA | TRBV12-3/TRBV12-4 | CASSRLGNEQYF | TGTGCCAGCAGCCGTCTAGGAAACGAGCAGTACTTC
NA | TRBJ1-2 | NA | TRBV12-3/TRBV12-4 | CASSVRGNYGYTF | TGTGCCAGCAGTGTCCGGGGTAACTATGGCTACACCTTC
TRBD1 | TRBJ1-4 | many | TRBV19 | CASRSTGEALLGKLFF | TGTGCCAGTAGATCGACAGGGGAGGCTCTTCTTGGGAAACTGTTTTTT
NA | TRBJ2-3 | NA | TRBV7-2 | CASSPLPGTDTQYF | TGTGCCAGCAGCCCACTCCCCGGGACAGATACGCAGTATTTT
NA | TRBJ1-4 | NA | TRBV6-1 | CASRGYGTVEKLFF | TGTGCCAGCAGGGGATATGGGACGGTTGAAAAACTGTTTTTT
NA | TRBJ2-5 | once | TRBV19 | CASSRLAYQETQYF | TGTGCCAGTAGTCGCCTAGCGTACCAAGAGACCCAGTACTTC
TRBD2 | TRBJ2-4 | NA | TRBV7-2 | CASSLVGGEDIQYF | TGTGCCAGCAGCTTAGTCGGGGGGGAGGACATTCAGTACTTC
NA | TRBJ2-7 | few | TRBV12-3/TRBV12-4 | CASSPPRWGGEYEQYF | TGTGCCAGCAGTCCACCGCGGTGGGGGGGCGAATACGAGCAGTACTTC
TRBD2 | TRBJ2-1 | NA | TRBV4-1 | CASSQVSSGPYNEQFF | TGCGCCAGCAGCCAAGTCAGTAGCGGGCCTTACAATGAGCAGTTCTTC
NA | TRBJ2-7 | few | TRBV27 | CASSLGGLNEQYF | TGTGCCAGCAGTTTGGGGGGGCTCAACGAGCAGTACTTC
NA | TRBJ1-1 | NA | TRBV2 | CASNYGGGAEAFF | TGTGCCAGCAATTACGGTGGGGGGGCTGAAGCTTTCTTT
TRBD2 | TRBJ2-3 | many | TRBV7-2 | CASSLVLAGPTSTDTQYF | TGTGCCAGCAGCTTAGTACTAGCGGGTCCAACTAGCACAGATACGCAGTATTTT
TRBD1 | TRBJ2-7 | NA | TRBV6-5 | CASSPAGGTYEQYF | TGTGCCAGCAGTCCCGCAGGGGGAACCTACGAGCAGTACTTC
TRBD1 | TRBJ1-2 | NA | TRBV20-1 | CSARDRGQYGYTF | TGCAGTGCTAGGGATAGGGGGCAGTATGGCTACACCTTC
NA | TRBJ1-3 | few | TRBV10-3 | CACLSSGNTIYF | TGTGCCTGTTTGAGCTCTGGAAACACCATATATTTT
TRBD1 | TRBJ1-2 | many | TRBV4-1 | CASSQEMGQSYGYTF | TGCGCCAGCAGCCAAGAAATGGGACAGTCCTATGGCTACACCTTC
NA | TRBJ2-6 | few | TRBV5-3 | CARHPPFYSGANVLTF | TGTGCCAGACACCCGCCTTTCTACTCTGGGGCCAACGTCCTGACTTTC
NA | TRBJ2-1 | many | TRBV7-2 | CASSLVDEQFF | TGTGCCAGCAGCTTAGTGGATGAGCAGTTCTTC
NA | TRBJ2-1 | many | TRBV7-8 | CASSLAGGGNEQFF | TGTGCCAGCAGCTTAGCGGGGGGCGGGAATGAGCAGTTCTTC
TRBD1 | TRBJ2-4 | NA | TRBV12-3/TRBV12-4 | CASSPDRGPNIQYF | TGTGCCAGCAGCCCGGACAGGGGGCCCAACATTCAGTACTTC
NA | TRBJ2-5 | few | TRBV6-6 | CASSYVRETQYF | TGTGCCAGCAGTTACGTGCGGGAGACCCAGTACTTC
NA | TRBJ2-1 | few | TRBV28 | CASSLSQGEPTSNEQFF | TGTGCCAGCAGTTTGAGCCAGGGTGAACCCACTAGCAATGAGCAGTTCTTC
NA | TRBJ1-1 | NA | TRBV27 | CASSLNAGWSTEAFF | TGTGCCAGCAGTTTAAACGCAGGGTGGAGCACTGAAGCTTTCTTT
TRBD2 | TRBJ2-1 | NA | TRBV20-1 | CSAIPIMGLAGVYNEQFF | TGCAGTGCTATACCCATTATGGGACTAGCGGGGGTTTACAATGAGCAGTTCTTC
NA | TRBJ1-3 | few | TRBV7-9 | CASSPLVSGNTRYF | TGTGCCAGCAGCCCATTGGTGTCTGGAAACACCAGATATTTT
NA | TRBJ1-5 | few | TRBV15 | CATSRDPGGQPQHF | TGTGCCACCAGCAGAGACCCGGGGGGTCAGCCCCAGCATTTT
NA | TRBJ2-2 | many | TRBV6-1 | CASSAGTIGGELFF | TGTGCCAGCAGCGCCGGGACCATCGGCGGGGAGCTGTTTTTT